The source of this TCR beta chain is a study of T cells after yellow fever vaccination. On the study more broadly: Preparation of the low-cell-number fractions used SMART-Seq v4 Ultra Low Input.

Germline CDR1 MNHEY, CDR2 SVGAGI. V was pared by 3 bases and J by 6 bases, with 14 bases between. The CDR3 has 14 residues. Template switching with 5'RACE generated the TCR cDNA and added a universal primer site and UMIs. MiXCR was run by TCRdb on the 5' RACE reads, yielding one entry per CDR3 protein. This table has about 170,000 distinct CDR3 sequences, 9.5% to 11% appearing once. This clonotype was picked up many times. Its specificity is not known. Broader study findings: FACS-sorted repertoires might harbor abundant contaminating clonotypes from the bulk population. A limited proportion of clonotypes was detected within both the CD4 and CD8 compartments.

This clonotype originated in a man younger than 35 who received the YFV17D yellow fever vaccine. The gene calls are TRBV6-5 and TRBJ1-2; D not resolved. The sequencing used CD8+ T cells sorted from PBMCs, collected 15 days after the yellow fever booster vaccination. DNA for the CDR3: TGTGCCAGCAGTTATCTCTACCCAATAGATGGCTACACCTTC. Protein product: CASSYLYPIDGYTF.